The next 15 T cell receptor beta chains were all read from a single sample in a study of shared clonotypes between healthy human individuals. TCRdb keeps only in-frame clones here, not all; method: immunoSEQ multiplex PCR. The sample includes a few million clones, more than 90% of them seen just once. The sequenced material came from naive CD4+ T cells sorted from blood. Subset denoted: CD45RA+ positively selected. These receptors were collected from a man aged 18 to 35 in good health.

This chain links TRBV18 with TRBJ1-2; D ambiguous. Germline assignment: CDR1 KGHSH and CDR2 LQKENI. This CDR3 has 14 amino acids. V was cut by 0 bases and J by 5 bases, with 10 bases left in between. CDR3 nucleotide sequence: TGTGCCAGCTCACCACCGGAGACCGCATATGGCTACACCTTC. This gives the protein CASSPPETAYGYTF.

The chain employs TRBV4-1 and TRBJ2-5; a possible D gene is TRBD1 (6 bases). Germline lookup yields CDR1 MGHRA and CDR2 YSYEKL. This CDR3 region has 13 residues. The germline V and J ends were trimmed by 4 bases and 5 bases, with 11 bases remaining between them. CDR3 sequence: CASSRQVFETQYF. CDR3 nucleotides: TGCGCCAGCAGCCGACAGGTATTTGAGACCCAGTACTTC.

The chain joins TRBV7-8 to TRBJ1-4; D remains ambiguous. The germline gives CDR1 SGHVS, CDR2 FQNEAQ. The V end was cut by 1 base, the J end by 0 bases, with 12 bases between. This CDR3 is 17 amino acids long. The CDR3 sequence is CASSLENIRATNEKLFF. The CDR3 bases are TGTGCCAGCAGCTTAGAAAATATTAGGGCAACTAATGAAAAACTGTTTTTT.

The chain is built from TRBV5-6 and TRBJ2-5; D gene unclear. CDR1 and CDR2 (germline): SGHDT, YYEEEE. The CDR3 extends over 14 amino acids. Trimming stripped 4 bases from V and 1 base from J, with 11 bases between. Here the CDR3 reads CASSLLDSQETQYF. The CDR3 DNA is TGTGCCAGCAGCCTCCTAGATTCCCAAGAGACCCAGTACTTC.

The rearrangement links TRBV2 to TRBJ1-5; D is unclear. The CDR3 totals 16 residues. Per germline, CDR1 SNHLY and CDR2 FYNNEI. The ends were cut back, 0 bases at V and 0 bases at J, with 9 bases in the middle. The CDR3 DNA reads as TGTGCCAGCAGTGAAGCGCGCAGCTTTAGCAATCAGCCCCAGCATTTT. It specifies CASSEARSFSNQPQHF.

This rearrangement joins TRBV6-5 to TRBJ2-5; the D gene is possibly TRBD2 (6 bases). The CDR3 length is 15 residues. Germline V lookup: CDR1 MNHEY, CDR2 SVGAGI. V was trimmed by 4 bases and J by 3 bases, leaving 15 bases between them. The DNA for the CDR3 is TGTGCCAGCAGTTGGGGGATGGGCGGGGAAGAGACCCAGTACTTC. Residues: CASSWGMGGEETQYF.

The chain joins TRBV7-9 to TRBJ2-7; D not certain. Germline-derived CDR1 and CDR2 are SEHNR and FQNEAQ (reference sequence). The CDR3 has 14 amino acids. V shed 3 bases and J shed 0 bases, with 9 bases lying between them. The CDR3 nucleotides are TGTGCCAGCAGCTTCCTATATAGCTCCTACGAGCAGTACTTC. This encodes CASSFLYSSYEQYF. Using reference TRBV7-9 and TRBJ2-7 for the parts outside the CDR3, the full variable domain is DTGVSQNPRHKITKRGQNVTFRCDPISEHNRLYWYRQTLGQGPEFLTYFQNEAQLEKSRLLSDRFSAERPKGSFSTLEIQRTEQGDSAMYLCASSFLYSSYEQYFGPGTRLTVT.

V usage is TRBV7-9 and J usage is TRBJ2-5, with a tentative D call TRBD2 (5 bases). V gave up 4 bases and J gave up 2 bases, with 14 bases separating them. Germline V gives CDR1 SEHNR, CDR2 FQNEAQ (reference sequence). This CDR3 is 15 amino acids long. The CDR3 bases are TGTGCCAGCAGCTCTGCGCGGAGAGGGCAAGAGACCCAGTACTTC. Amino acids: CASSSARRGQETQYF.

The chain couples TRBV7-9 to TRBJ2-7; D perhaps matches TRBD1 (6 bases). The CDR3 length is 13 residues. Germline values: CDR1 SEHNR, CDR2 FQNEAQ (reference sequence). Trimming pared 8 bases from V and 5 bases from J, leaving 16 bases between. CDR3 amino acids: CASLPGHGDEQYF. CDR3 bases: TGTGCCAGCCTACCGGGACATGGCGACGAGCAGTACTTC.

This chain joins TRBV5-1 and TRBJ2-4, with D possibly being TRBD1 (6 bases). The ends were cut back, 0 bases at V and 0 bases at J, with 10 bases in the middle. Per the germline V gene, CDR1 is SGHRS and CDR2 is YFSETQ. The CDR3 is 16 amino acids. CDR3 sequence (DNA): TGCGCCAGCAGCTTGGCAGGGGCGGAAGCCAAAAACATTCAGTACTTC. Its protein product is CASSLAGAEAKNIQYF. Full variable domain (outside the CDR3, taken from reference TRBV5-1 and TRBJ2-4): KAGVTQTPRYLIKTRGQQVTLSCSPISGHRSVSWYQQTPGQGLQFLFEYFSETQRNKGNFPGRFSGRQFSNSRSEMNVSTLELGDSALYLCASSLAGAEAKNIQYFGAGTRLSVL.

This chain joins TRBV5-1 and TRBJ2-2; 14 nucleotides match TRBD2. CDR3 length equals 16 residues. Per germline, CDR1 SGHRS and CDR2 YFSETQ. Trimming at V came to 4 bases and at J to 7 bases, leaving 6 bases not matched to a gene. CDR3 protein: CASSPGTSGSVGELFF. In nucleotides, the CDR3 is TGCGCCAGCAGCCCTGGGACTAGCGGGAGTGTCGGGGAGCTGTTTTTT.

This chain links TRBV11-2 with TRBJ2-1; TRBD2 matches at 7 bases. Germline CDR1 SGHAT, CDR2 FQNNGV. The V gene end was trimmed by 1 base and the J gene end by 1 base; junction bases not matched to a gene: 7. The CDR3 is 17 amino acids. CDR3 sequence (DNA): TGTGCCAGCAGCTTAGGAGTGGTTAGCGGGTCCTACAATGAGCAGTTCTTC. Encoded protein: CASSLGVVSGSYNEQFF.

V and J are TRBV7-2 and TRBJ2-5; D perhaps matches TRBD2 (6 bases). The length of the CDR3 is 14 residues. The V end lost 5 bases, the J end lost 3 bases, and 13 bases lay between the germline ends. The germline V gene encodes CDR1 SGHTA and CDR2 FQGNSA. The CDR3 bases are TGTGCCAGCAGCCCTAAGGGCGGGAAAGAGACCCAGTACTTC. This codes for CASSPKGGKETQYF.

The chain has TRBV5-6 and TRBJ1-6; 11 bases fit TRBD1. The CDR3 loop spans 16 amino acids. From germline, CDR1 is SGHDT and CDR2 YYEEEE. V was clipped by 2 bases and J by 7 bases; unmatched bases: 5. In DNA, the CDR3 is TGTGCCAGCAGCTTAGGACAGGGGGCGCGCAATTCACCCCTCCACTTT. It encodes CASSLGQGARNSPLHF.

This chain connects TRBV6-1 to TRBJ2-5, with a possible D match to TRBD2 (5 bases). The CDR3 consists of 14 residues. Germline CDR1 reads MNHNS; CDR2 reads SASEGT. V dropped 2 bases and J dropped 5 bases, with 12 bases sitting between them. CDR3 sequence reads: CASSELRVRETQYF. The CDR3 DNA reads TGTGCCAGCAGTGAATTGAGGGTTAGGGAGACCCAGTACTTC.